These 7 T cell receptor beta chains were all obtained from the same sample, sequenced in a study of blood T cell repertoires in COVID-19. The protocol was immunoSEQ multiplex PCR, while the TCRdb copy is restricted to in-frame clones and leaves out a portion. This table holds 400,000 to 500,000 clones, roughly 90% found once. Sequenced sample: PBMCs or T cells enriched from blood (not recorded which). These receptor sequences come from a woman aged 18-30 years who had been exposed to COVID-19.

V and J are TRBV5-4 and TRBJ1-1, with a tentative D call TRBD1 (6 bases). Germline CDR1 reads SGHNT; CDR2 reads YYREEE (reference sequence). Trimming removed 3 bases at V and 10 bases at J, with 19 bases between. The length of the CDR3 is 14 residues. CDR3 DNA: TGTGCCAGCAGCTACCCTCCAGGGGATAAGGTAGCTTTCTTT. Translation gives CASSYPPGDKVAFF.

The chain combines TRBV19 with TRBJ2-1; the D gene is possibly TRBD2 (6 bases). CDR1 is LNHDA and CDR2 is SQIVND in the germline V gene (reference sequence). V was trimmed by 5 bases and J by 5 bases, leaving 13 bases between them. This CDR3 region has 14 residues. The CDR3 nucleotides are TGTGCCAGTAGTCCATCGGGACTCAACAATGAGCAGTTCTTC. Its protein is CASSPSGLNNEQFF. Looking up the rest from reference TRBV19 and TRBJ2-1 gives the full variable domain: DGGITQSPKYLFRKEGQNVTLSCEQNLNHDAMYWYRQDPGQGLRLIYYSQIVNDFQKGDIAEGYSVSREKKESFPLTVTSAQKNPTAFYLCASSPSGLNNEQFFGPGTRLTVL.

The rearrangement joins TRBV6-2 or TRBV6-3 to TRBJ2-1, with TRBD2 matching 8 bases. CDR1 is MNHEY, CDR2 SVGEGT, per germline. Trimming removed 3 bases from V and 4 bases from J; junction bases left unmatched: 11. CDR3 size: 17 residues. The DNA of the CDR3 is TGTGCCAGCAGTTATTCCAGCGGGGGAGGAGGTTACAATGAGCAGTTCTTC. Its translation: CASSYSSGGGGYNEQFF.

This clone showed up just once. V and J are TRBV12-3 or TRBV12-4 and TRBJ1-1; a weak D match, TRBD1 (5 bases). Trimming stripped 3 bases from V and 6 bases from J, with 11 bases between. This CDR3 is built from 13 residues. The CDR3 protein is CASSFERGAEAFF. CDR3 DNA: TGTGCCAGCAGTTTTGAAAGGGGCGCTGAAGCTTTCTTT.

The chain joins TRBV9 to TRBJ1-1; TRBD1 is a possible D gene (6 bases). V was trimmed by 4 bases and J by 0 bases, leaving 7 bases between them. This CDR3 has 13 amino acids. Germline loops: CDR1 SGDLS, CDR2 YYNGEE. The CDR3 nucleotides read TGTGCCAGCAGCAGGGACATGAACACTGAAGCTTTCTTT. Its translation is CASSRDMNTEAFF. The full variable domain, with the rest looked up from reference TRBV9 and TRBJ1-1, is DSGVTQTPKHLITATGQRVTLRCSPRSGDLSVYWYQQSLDQGLQFLIQYYNGEERAKGNILERFSAQQFPDLHSELNLSSLELGDSALYFCASSRDMNTEAFFGQGTRLTVV.

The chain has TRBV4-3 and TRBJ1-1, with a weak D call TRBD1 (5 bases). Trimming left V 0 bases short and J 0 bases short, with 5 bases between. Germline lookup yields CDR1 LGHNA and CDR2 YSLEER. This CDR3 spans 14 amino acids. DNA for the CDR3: TGCGCCAGCAGCCAAGACAGGGTGAACACTGAAGCTTTCTTT. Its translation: CASSQDRVNTEAFF.

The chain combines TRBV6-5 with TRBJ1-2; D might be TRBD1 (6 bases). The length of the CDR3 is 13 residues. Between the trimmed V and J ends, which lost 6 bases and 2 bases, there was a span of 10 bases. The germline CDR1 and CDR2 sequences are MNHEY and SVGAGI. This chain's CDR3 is CASRTGQNYGYTF. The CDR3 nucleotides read TGTGCCAGCAGAACAGGACAGAACTATGGCTACACCTTC.